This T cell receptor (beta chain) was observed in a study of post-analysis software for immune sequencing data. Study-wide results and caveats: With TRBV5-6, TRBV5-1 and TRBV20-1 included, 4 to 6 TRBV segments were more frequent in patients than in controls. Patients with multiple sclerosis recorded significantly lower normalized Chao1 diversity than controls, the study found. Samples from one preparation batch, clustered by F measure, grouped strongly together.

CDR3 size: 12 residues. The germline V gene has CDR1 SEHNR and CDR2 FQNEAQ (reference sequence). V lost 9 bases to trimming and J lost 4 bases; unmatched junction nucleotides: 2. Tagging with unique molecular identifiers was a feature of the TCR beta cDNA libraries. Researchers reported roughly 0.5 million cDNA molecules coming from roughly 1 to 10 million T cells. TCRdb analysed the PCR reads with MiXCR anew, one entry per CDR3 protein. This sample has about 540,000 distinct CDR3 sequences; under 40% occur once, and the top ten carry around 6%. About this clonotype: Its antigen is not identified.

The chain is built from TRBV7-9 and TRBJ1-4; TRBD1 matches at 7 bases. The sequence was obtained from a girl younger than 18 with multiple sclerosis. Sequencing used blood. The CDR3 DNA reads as TGTGCCAGTACAGGGGTTAATGAAAAACTGTTTTTT. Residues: CASTGVNEKLFF.